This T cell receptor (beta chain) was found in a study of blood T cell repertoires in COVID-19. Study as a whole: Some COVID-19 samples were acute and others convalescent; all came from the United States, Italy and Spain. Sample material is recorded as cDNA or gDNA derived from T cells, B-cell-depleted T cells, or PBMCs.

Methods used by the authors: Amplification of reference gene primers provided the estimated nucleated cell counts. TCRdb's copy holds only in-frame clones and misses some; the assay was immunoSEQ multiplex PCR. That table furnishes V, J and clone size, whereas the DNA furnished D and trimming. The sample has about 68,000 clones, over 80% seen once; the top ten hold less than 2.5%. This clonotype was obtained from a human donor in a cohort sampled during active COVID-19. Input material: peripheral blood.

The CDR3 coding sequence is TGCAGTGCTCAGTACACTGAAGCTTTCTTT. It specifies CSAQYTEAFF. This sequence joins TRBV20-1 and TRBJ1-1, with D hard to call. Trimming took 5 bases from V and 3 from J, leaving 4 bases between them. CDR1 is DFQATT and CDR2 is SNEGSKA in the germline V gene (reference sequence). This CDR3 has 10 amino acids.